In this sample, the clone carrying this T cell receptor beta chain turned up a few times. Its specificity is not known. The germline V gene encodes CDR1 MNHNS and CDR2 SASEGT. This CDR3 is built from 12 residues. Deletions cut 3 bases from V and 8 bases from J, with 8 bases between. Participants comprised healthy donors of bone marrow. This sample was included in a study of cytomegalovirus exposure and HLA in healthy donors. In the PCR, 60 Vbeta and 13 Jbeta primers were used. Clones were read by immunoSEQ multiplex PCR, and TCRdb kept only the in-frame ones, dropping some. The data contain 100,000 or so clones, around 15% of them seen just once; the ten biggest clones take up about 0.8%. Whole-study results and caveats: Most CMV-associated TCR beta chains were later found to appear HLA-restricted. Earlier analysis yielded a pattern in which most TCR beta V segments were productive about 90% or about 30% of the time. As was reported, the HLA-A and HLA-B alleles of most subjects were accurately predicted from TCR beta sequences.

The sequenced sample was PBMCs. The chain couples TRBV6-1 to TRBJ2-1; no reliable D call. The sequence was collected from a female donor in good health and CMV-seronegative. This CDR3 is CASSDSFDEQFF. The CDR3 DNA reads TGTGCCAGCAGTGACAGTTTCGATGAGCAGTTCTTC.